One sample yielded the 10 T cell receptor beta chains listed below, sequenced in a study of cytomegalovirus exposure and HLA in healthy donors. The PCR ran on 60 Vbeta and 13 Jbeta primers. Using immunoSEQ multiplex PCR, the repertoire was profiled, and TCRdb retains in-frame clones only, with some absent. The repertoire holds 150,000 to 200,000 clones, roughly 77% seen once, with approximately 10% in the top ten. The sequenced sample consisted of PBMCs. These TCRs come from a young man in good health and CMV-seropositive.

This clone has a handful of counts. This chain connects TRBV28 to TRBJ1-1; 8 bases match TRBD1. CDR1 and CDR2 (germline): MDHEN, SYDVKM. V lost 3 bases and J lost 6; bases outside the gene matches: 3. The CDR3 contains 13 residues. The chain's CDR3 is CASSFDRGAEAFF. The CDR3 DNA is TGTGCCAGCAGTTTTGACAGGGGCGCTGAAGCTTTCTTT.

The V gene is TRBV7-3, the J gene TRBJ2-5; D possibly corresponds to TRBD1 (5 bases). Germline lookup yields CDR1 SGHTA and CDR2 FQGTGA. CDR3 size: 13 residues. The germline V and J ends were trimmed by 3 bases and 3 bases, with 8 bases remaining between them. CDR3 coding DNA: TGTGCCAGCAGCTTGGCCAGGGAAGAGACCCAGTACTTC. Its protein product is CASSLAREETQYF.

The CDR3 DNA sequence: TGTGCCAGCAGTGCCGAACTAGCGGTCTACAATGAGCAGTTCTTC. Translated, it gives CASSAELAVYNEQFF. V gene TRBV6-6 combines with J gene TRBJ2-1; 8 bases are shared with TRBD2. The CDR3 is 15 amino acids. J lost 3 bases, V lost 5 bases, and 6 bases had no gene match. Germline CDR1 and CDR2: MNHNY and SVGAGI (reference sequence).

This clone has more than one count but fewer than ten. The chain joins TRBV18 to TRBJ2-7, with a possible D match to TRBD1 (5 bases). With 3 bases removed from V and 0 bases from J, the gap between germline ends came to 18 bases. CDR3 length equals 17 residues. The germline V gene encodes CDR1 KGHSH and CDR2 LQKENI. The CDR3 sequence is CASSPTSGKGHSYEQYF. The CDR3 bases are TGTGCCAGCTCACCCACCTCCGGTAAGGGGCACTCCTACGAGCAGTACTTC.

J is TRBJ2-7 and V is TRBV6-6; D gene unclear. The CDR3 totals 15 residues. Trimming took 7 bases from V and 0 from J, leaving 16 bases between them. Germline values: CDR1 MNHNY, CDR2 SVGAGI (reference sequence). The CDR3 sequence: CASTPHTPDSYEQYF. The CDR3 bases are TGTGCCAGCACCCCACACACACCTGACTCCTACGAGCAGTACTTC.

V is TRBV5-8 and J is TRBJ2-1; D unresolved. Looked up from germline, CDR1 is SGHTS and CDR2 is YDEGEE. The V gene lost 4 bases and the J gene lost 2 bases, with 4 bases spanning the gap. The CDR3 is 12 amino acids. CDR3 sequence: CASSATYNEQFF. CDR3 DNA sequence: TGTGCCAGCAGCGCGACCTACAATGAGCAGTTCTTC.

The J gene is TRBJ2-6, the V gene TRBV29-1, with TRBD2 as a possible D gene (5 bases). CDR1 is SQVTM and CDR2 is ANQGSEA in the germline V gene. V lost 3 bases, J lost 4 bases, and 10 bases lay in between. CDR3 length equals 14 residues. The CDR3 sequence is CSVDEGFGANVLTF. DNA of the CDR3: TGCAGCGTTGATGAGGGCTTCGGGGCCAACGTCCTGACTTTC.

This clone has just one count. The J gene is TRBJ2-2, the V gene TRBV4-1; TRBD2 matches 11 bases. The CDR3 is 19 residues long. Germline loops: CDR1 MGHRA, CDR2 YSYEKL. With 1 base clipped from V and 5 bases from J, the junction kept 12 bases outside the gene matches. CDR3 in amino acids: CASSQGSFTSGSGTGELFF. CDR3 coding DNA: TGCGCCAGCAGCCAAGGTTCGTTTACTAGCGGGAGCGGGACCGGGGAGCTGTTTTTT.

This clone was detected once. The chain combines TRBV29-1 with TRBJ2-4; tentatively, D is TRBD1 (6 bases). The V gene lost 6 bases and the J gene lost 1 base, with 13 bases spanning the gap. The CDR3 contains 14 residues. Germline V lookup: CDR1 SQVTM, CDR2 ANQGSEA. The CDR3, as DNA: TGCAGCGTCGGCCTTCAGGGGGCCAAAAACATTCAGTACTTC. It specifies CSVGLQGAKNIQYF.

The V call is TRBV28, the J call TRBJ2-7; D is ambiguous. CDR1 is MDHEN, CDR2 SYDVKM, per germline. Trimming left V 3 bases short and J 5 bases short, with 2 bases between. The CDR3 contains 10 residues. CDR3 nucleotides: TGTGCCAGCAGTTTTAACGAGCAGTACTTC. This translates into CASSFNEQYF.